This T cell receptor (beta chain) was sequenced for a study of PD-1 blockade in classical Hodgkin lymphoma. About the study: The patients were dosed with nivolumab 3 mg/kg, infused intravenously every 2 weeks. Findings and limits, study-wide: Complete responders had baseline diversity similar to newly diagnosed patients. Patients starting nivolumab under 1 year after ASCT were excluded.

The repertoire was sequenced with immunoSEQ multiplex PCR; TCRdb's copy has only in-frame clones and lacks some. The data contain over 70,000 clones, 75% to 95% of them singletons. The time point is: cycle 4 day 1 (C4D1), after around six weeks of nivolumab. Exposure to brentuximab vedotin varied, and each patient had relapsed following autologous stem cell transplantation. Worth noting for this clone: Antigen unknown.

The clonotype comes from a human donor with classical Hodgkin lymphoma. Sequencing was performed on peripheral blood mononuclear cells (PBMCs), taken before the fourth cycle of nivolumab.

CDR3 nucleotides: TGTGCCAGCAGGGATGACAGATTTATATGGGGCTACACCTTC. Translating it yields CASRDDRFIWGYTF. The chain uses TRBV2 and TRBJ1-2; D may be TRBD1 (5 bases). The CDR3 spans 14 residues. Trimming removed 6 bases from V and 8 bases from J, with 19 bases in between. CDR1 is SNHLY and CDR2 is FYNNEI in the germline V gene.